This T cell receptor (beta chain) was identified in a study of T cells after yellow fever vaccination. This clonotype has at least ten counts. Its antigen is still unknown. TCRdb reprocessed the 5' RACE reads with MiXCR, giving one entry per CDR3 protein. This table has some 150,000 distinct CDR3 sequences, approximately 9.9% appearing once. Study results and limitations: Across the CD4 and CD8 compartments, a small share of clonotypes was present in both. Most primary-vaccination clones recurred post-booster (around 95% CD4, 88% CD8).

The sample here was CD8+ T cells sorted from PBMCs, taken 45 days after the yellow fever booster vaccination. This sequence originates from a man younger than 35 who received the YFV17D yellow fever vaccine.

CDR3 region: CASSVAGGSSYNEQFF. The CDR3 DNA follows: TGTGCCAGCAGCGTAGCGGGGGGGAGCTCCTACAATGAGCAGTTCTTC. The V gene is TRBV9, the J gene TRBJ2-1; TRBD2 matches at 8 bases. Trimming cost V 0 bases and J 0 bases; bases outside gene matches: 2. This CDR3 spans 16 amino acids. Germline loops: CDR1 SGDLS, CDR2 YYNGEE.